This T cell receptor beta chain was sequenced in a study of T cell responses to AZD1222 COVID-19 vaccine (dated by TCRdb to the early 2020s). Broadly, across the study: Because spike-specific TCR depth and breadth did not differ between the two schedules, AZD1222 recipients who got a second dose at roughly 4 weeks were pooled with those who got a second dose at roughly 12 weeks. A total of 240 or so trial participants underwent TCR sequencing, of whom roughly 210 had received two doses of AZD1222 and around 25 had received two doses of the MenACWY control vaccine. Trial participants were enrolled into age subgroups of 18-55, 56-69 and 70-plus years, which contained approximately 150, 30 and 60 TCR-sequenced participants, respectively.

The paper as a whole reports these results and caveats: Reportedly, almost half of the unique spike-specific TCRs recognized epitopes lying outside the regions that are mutated in the B.1.351 and B.1.1.7 variants. Only a handful of AZD1222 recipients were SARS-CoV-2 seropositive at baseline, limiting conclusions about previously exposed vaccinees. Because no samples from the day 14 peak response were available, repertoires could be characterized only after the peak T cell response. Vaccine-associated CD4 TCRs spanned the whole spike protein, with dominant responses in regions 160-218 and 743-854. The 56-69-year group was small, and its depth increase did not reach significance, likely because of low power. Participants were mostly white British, with more females than males. The authors suggested clonal diversity may have been underestimated. A significant rise in spike-specific TCR breadth and depth was observed after two AZD1222 doses relative to day 0 and relative to MenACWY recipients.

The meaning of the sample's time point label: baseline before first vaccination. Vaccinee samples came from UK trials COV001 and COV002, including a single-blind randomized controlled phase 2/3 trial of AZD1222 (ChAdOx1 nCoV-19) in healthy adults. For TCRbeta chain sequencing, PBMC samples were collected from trial participants at day 0 and at day 28 after the second dose. Remarks on this clone: Its antigen remains undetermined. Base qualities are missing; no much larger clone stands one base away.

Its CDR3 holds 12 amino acids, cysteine through phenylalanine. Of all the DNA, just the CDR3 is kept, 36 bases in frame from base 1. The germline V gene encodes CDR1 MNHEY and CDR2 SVGAGI. V and J lose 5 bases and 7 bases, and a span of 8 bases separates them. The CDR3 regions of human TCRbeta chains were analyzed by immunosequencing. Per the source publication's procedure: Repertoire TCRs were matched against a reference library of SARS-CoV-2-specific TCRs generated with the MIRA antigen-specificity platform. Breadth meant the fraction of unique TCRs that were SARS-CoV-2-associated, whereas depth meant the fraction of total T cells that were SARS-CoV-2-associated. Using the MIRA data, each spike-specific TCR was assigned both to the spike region to which the TCR was reactive and to a CD4 or CD8 class. Log10-transformed breadth and depth values were compared by one-way ANOVA with Sidak's multiple comparisons tests. The table was pulled from immuneACCESS by TCRdb, which kept in-frame rearrangements only. Such tables lose some clones; where checked, under half of the loss comes from unresolved V genes, and the rest has no known cause. V, J and clone size are taken as reported in that table, and D and trimming were inferred from the DNA itself. This sample holds fewer than 130,000 clones; about 90% were observed only once. Around 3% of the sample goes to the ten largest clones.

Specimen: peripheral blood, collected on day 0 of AZD1222 vaccination. The sequence links TRBV6-5 to TRBJ1-4, with an unclear D gene assignment. This receptor was taken from an adult in good health. The DNA sequence is as follows: TGTGCCAGCAGTCTAAGAGGTGAAAAACTGTTTTTT. Its protein is CASSLRGEKLFF.